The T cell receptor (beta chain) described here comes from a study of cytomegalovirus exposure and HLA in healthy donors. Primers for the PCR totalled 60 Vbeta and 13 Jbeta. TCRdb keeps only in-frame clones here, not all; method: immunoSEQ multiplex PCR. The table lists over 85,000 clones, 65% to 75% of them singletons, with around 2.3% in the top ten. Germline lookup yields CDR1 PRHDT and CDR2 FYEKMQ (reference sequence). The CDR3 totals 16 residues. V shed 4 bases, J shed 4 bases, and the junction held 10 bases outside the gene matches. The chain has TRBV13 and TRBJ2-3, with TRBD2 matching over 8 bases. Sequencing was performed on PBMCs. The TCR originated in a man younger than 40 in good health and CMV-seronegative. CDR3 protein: CASSSLQGAGADTQYF. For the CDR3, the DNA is TGTGCCAGCAGCTCCCTCCAAGGAGCGGGGGCAGATACGCAGTATTTT.